This TCR beta chain was found in a study of cytomegalovirus exposure and HLA in healthy donors. PCR was performed using 60 Vbeta and 13 Jbeta primers. Sequencing was performed with immunoSEQ multiplex PCR; in TCRdb, only in-frame clones are kept and a portion is missing. In the table there are more than 110,000 clones, 80% of which are singletons. Trimming took 3 bases from V and 1 from J; bases not matched to a gene: 6. In germline, CDR1 is MNHNS, CDR2 SASEGT. The CDR3 contains 16 residues. This sequence was found in a female donor in good health and CMV-seronegative. V gene TRBV6-1 combines with J gene TRBJ2-3; 8 bases align to TRBD1. Sequencing was carried out using PBMCs. The CDR3 DNA is TGTGCCAGCAGTGACTTCGGGACAGGAGGCACAGATACGCAGTATTTT. As protein: CASSDFGTGGTDTQYF.